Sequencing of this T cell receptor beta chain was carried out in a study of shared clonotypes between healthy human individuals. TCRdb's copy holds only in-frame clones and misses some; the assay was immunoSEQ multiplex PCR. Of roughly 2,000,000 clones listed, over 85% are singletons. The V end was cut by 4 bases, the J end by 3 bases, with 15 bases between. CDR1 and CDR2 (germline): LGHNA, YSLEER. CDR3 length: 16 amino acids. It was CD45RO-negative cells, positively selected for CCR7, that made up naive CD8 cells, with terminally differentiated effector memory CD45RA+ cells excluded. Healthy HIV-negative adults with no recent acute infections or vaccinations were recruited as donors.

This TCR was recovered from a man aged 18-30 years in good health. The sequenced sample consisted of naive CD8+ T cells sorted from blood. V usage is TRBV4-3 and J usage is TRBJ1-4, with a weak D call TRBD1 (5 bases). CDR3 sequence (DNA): TGCGCCAGCAGCCCGCGCGGGGGGGGAGCTAATGAAAAACTGTTTTTT. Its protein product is CASSPRGGGANEKLFF.